This T cell receptor beta chain was captured by sequencing in a study of CD8+ T cells in alopecia areata. Sorting of PBMCs yielded the CD4+ and CD8+ T cells. About this clone: Other DNA sequences from this sample encode an identical CDR3 as well.

As the sequencing template, cDNA was produced by extracting RNA and reverse transcribing it. Profiling relied on immunoSEQ multiplex PCR, and the TCRdb table lists in-frame clones only, not all of them. The data contain 95,000 to 120,000 clones, roughly 55% of them singletons. CDR3 size: 14 residues. Looked up from germline, CDR1 is MGHRA and CDR2 is YSYEKL. Between the trimmed V and J ends, which lost 1 base and 1 base, there was a span of 7 bases. The sample comprised NKG2D-low CD8+ T cells sorted from blood. The origin of this receptor is a human donor with alopecia areata. This chain uses TRBV4-1 with TRBJ1-1, with D possibly matching TRBD1 (5 bases). CDR3 amino acids: CASSQGRGNTEAFF. CDR3 nucleotides: TGCGCCAGCAGCCAAGGTAGGGGGAACACTGAAGCTTTCTTT.